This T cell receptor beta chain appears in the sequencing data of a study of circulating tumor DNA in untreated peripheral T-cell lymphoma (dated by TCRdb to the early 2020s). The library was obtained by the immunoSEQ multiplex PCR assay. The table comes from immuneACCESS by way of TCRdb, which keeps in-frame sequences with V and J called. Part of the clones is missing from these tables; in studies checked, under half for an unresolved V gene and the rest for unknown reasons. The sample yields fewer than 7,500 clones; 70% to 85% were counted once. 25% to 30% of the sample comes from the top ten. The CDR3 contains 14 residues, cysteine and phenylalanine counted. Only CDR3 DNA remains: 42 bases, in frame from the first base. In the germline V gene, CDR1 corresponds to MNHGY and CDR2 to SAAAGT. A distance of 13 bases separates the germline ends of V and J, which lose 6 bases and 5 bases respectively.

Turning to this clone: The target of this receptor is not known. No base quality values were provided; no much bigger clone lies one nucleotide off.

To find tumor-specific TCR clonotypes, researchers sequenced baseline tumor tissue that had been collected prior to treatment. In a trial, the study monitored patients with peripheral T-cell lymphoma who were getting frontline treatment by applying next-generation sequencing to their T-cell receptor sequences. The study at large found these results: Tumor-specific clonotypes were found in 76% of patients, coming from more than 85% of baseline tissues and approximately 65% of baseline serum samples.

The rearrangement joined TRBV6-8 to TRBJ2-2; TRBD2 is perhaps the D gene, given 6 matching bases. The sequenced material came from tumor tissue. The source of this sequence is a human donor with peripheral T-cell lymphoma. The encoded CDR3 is CASSPGGGTGELFF. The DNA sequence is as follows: TGTGCCAGCAGCCCGGGCGGAGGGACCGGGGAGCTGTTTTTT.